The 17 T cell receptor beta chains listed next were all sequenced from one sample in a study of breast tumors, draining lymph nodes, adjacent tissues. TCRdb recomputed calls from the multiplex PCR reads with MiXCR, one row per CDR3 protein. The sample yields 70,000 or so distinct CDR3 sequences, approximately 47% seen once. The sample consisted of breast tumor tissue. The source of these receptors is a female donor with breast cancer. Some clones in this sample may be carry-over from other donors' samples.

Regarding this clonotype: The junction does not match germline at one end; this may be a read error. This chain connects TRBV10-3 to TRBJ2-7, with D perhaps being TRBD1 or TRBD2 (5 bases each). The germline gives CDR1 ENHRY, CDR2 SYGVKD. The CDR3 length is 16 residues. CDR3 sequence: CATSDRDGQLLDEQYF. The CDR3 nucleotides are TGTGCCACCAGTGATCGGGACGGTCAGCTTCTCGACGAGCAGTACTTC.

This clonotype has a count of ten or more. The gene calls are TRBV12-3 or TRBV12-4 and TRBJ2-1, with 8 bases that match TRBD1. The CDR3 length is 14 residues. The V and J ends lost 4 bases and 7 bases, in that order; junction bases with no gene match: 6. CDR3 region: CASSSSQGANEQFF. In DNA, the CDR3 is TGTGCCAGCAGTTCGAGCCAGGGGGCGAATGAGCAGTTCTTC.

This clonotype has just a few counts. A read error may produce the germline difference seen at one junction end. V gene TRBV18 combines with J gene TRBJ2-5; 7 nucleotides line up with TRBD2. Germline V gene data show CDR1 as KGHSH and CDR2 as LQKENI. The CDR3 contains 14 residues. Here the CDR3 DNA reads TGTGCCAGCTCGCCGGGACTACTACAAGAGGCCCAGTACTTC. It codes for CASSPGLLQEAQYF. Using reference TRBV18 and TRBJ2-5 for the parts outside the CDR3, the full variable domain is NAGVMQNPRHLVRRRGQEARLRCSPMKGHSHVYWYRQLPEEGLKFMVYLQKENIIDESGMPKERFSAEFPKEGPSILRIQQVVRGDSAAYFCASSPGLLQEAQYFGPGTRLLVL.

The J gene is TRBJ2-3, the V gene TRBV7-8; 13 positions match TRBD2. The germline CDR1 and CDR2 sequences are SGHVS and FQNEAQ. This CDR3 is 18 amino acids long. V lost 6 bases to trimming and J lost 2 bases; unmatched junction nucleotides: 11. The CDR3 loop is CASSPRTSGSHYTDTQYF. In nucleotides, the CDR3 is TGTGCCAGCAGTCCCCGGACTAGCGGGAGCCACTACACAGATACGCAGTATTTT.

At least ten counts were recorded for this clonotype. The chain employs TRBV11-3 and TRBJ1-2, with D tentatively TRBD1 (5 bases). The length of the CDR3 is 13 residues. Germline V gene data show CDR1 as SGHNT and CDR2 as YENEEA. Trimming left V 2 bases short and J 13 bases short, with 17 bases between. The CDR3 DNA reads as TGTGCCAGCAGCTTACCGGGGGGATCCCGGGCCACCTTC. Translation gives CASSLPGGSRATF.

This clonotype appeared many times. The chain recombines TRBV3-1 with TRBJ1-2; the D gene is possibly TRBD1 (5 bases). Trimming removed 9 bases at V and 4 bases at J, with 12 bases between. Germline V gives CDR1 LGHDT, CDR2 YNNKEL (reference sequence). The CDR3 has 12 residues. This chain's CDR3 is CASFRGGYGYTF. The CDR3, as DNA: TGTGCCAGTTTCCGGGGGGGCTATGGCTACACCTTC.

This clonotype was seen ten or more times. The gene calls are TRBV30 and TRBJ2-7; D might be TRBD1 (5 bases). The V gene's germline CDR1 is GTSNPN and CDR2 SVGIG (reference sequence). V gave up 3 bases and J gave up 6 bases, with 15 bases separating them. The CDR3 is 13 amino acids. CDR3 in DNA: TGTGCCTGGAGACTGCAGGGCCTGGGCGAGCAGTACTTC. Protein product: CAWRLQGLGEQYF.

In this sample, this clonotype turned up many times. The gene calls are TRBV7-8 and TRBJ2-5; D remains unclear. This CDR3 is built from 13 residues. V lost 5 bases to trimming and J lost 9 bases, with 16 bases between them. Per germline, CDR1 SGHVS and CDR2 FQNEAQ. CDR3 in amino acids: CASSTRAARSQYF. The CDR3 DNA is TGTGCCAGCAGCACCCGAGCAGCCAGGTCCCAGTACTTC.

CDR3 in amino acids: CASSKTPSGRRNEQFF. The CDR3, as DNA: TGTGCCAGCAGTAAAACCCCCAGCGGGAGGCGCAATGAGCAGTTCTTC. The chain employs TRBV7-2 and TRBJ2-1; 9 bases line up with TRBD2. The ends lost 6 bases at V and 6 bases at J; junction bases unmatched: 12. The CDR3 spans 16 residues. Germline V gene sequence: CDR1 SGHTA, CDR2 FQGNSA. The whole variable domain, remainder taken from reference TRBV7-2 and TRBJ2-1, is GAGVSQSPSNKVTEKGKDVELRCDPISGHTALYWYRQSLGQGLEFLIYFQGNSAPDKSGLPSDRFSAERTGGSVSTLTIQRTQQEDSAVYLCASSKTPSGRRNEQFFGPGTRLTVL.

Only one count was recorded for this clonotype. V gene TRBV7-9 combines with J gene TRBJ2-3; TRBD2 agrees at 16 bases. V was pared by 5 bases and J by 0 bases, with 5 bases of the junction left unmatched. Germline V CDR1 and CDR2: SEHNR, FQNEAQ (reference sequence). The CDR3 consists of 18 residues. CDR3 DNA sequence: TGTGCCAGCAGCCGGGGACTAGCGGGAGGGACCAGCACAGATACGCAGTATTTT. It yields the protein CASSRGLAGGTSTDTQYF.

This clonotype was observed at least ten times. The chain links TRBV10-3 to TRBJ2-3; D uncertain. Deletions cut 5 bases from V and 4 bases from J, with 7 bases between. This CDR3 has 12 residues. CDR1 is ENHRY, CDR2 SYGVKD, per germline. The CDR3 loop is CAISQEADTQYF. As DNA, the CDR3 is TGTGCCATCAGTCAAGAGGCAGATACGCAGTATTTT.

The sample holds many counts of this clonotype. The chain uses TRBV12-3 or TRBV12-4 and TRBJ2-7, with D possibly matching TRBD2 (5 bases). V was trimmed by 6 bases and J by 3 bases, leaving 18 bases between them. This CDR3 is 15 amino acids long. The CDR3 here is CASSRLDGNYYEQYF. The CDR3 region has the DNA TGTGCCAGCAGCCGCTTGGACGGGAACTACTACGAGCAGTACTTC.

There are many counts of this clonotype. This chain joins TRBV19 and TRBJ2-1; no clear D gene. The CDR3 sequence is 12 residues long. Deletions cut 1 base from V and 4 bases from J, with 2 bases between. Per germline, CDR1 LNHDA and CDR2 SQIVND (reference sequence). CDR3 residues: CASSIAYNEQFF. The CDR3 coding sequence is TGTGCCAGTAGTATAGCGTACAATGAGCAGTTCTTC.

This clonotype was seen repeatedly, ten times or more. The CDR3 DNA sequence: TGTGCCGCCGAAGCCCAAACTAATGGCTACACCTTC. It specifies CAAEAQTNGYTF. This rearrangement joins TRBV6-1 to TRBJ1-2; no clear D. V lost 11 bases, J lost 6 bases, and 16 bases lay in between. Germline values: CDR1 MNHNS, CDR2 SASEGT. CDR3 length: 12 residues.

This clonotype came up many times. The V call is TRBV12-3 or TRBV12-4, the J call TRBJ1-3; no clear D. Trimming stripped 3 bases from V and 0 bases from J, with 3 bases between. CDR3 length: 13 amino acids. CDR3 protein: CASSFLSGNTIYF. In nucleotides, the CDR3 is TGTGCCAGCAGTTTCCTCTCTGGAAACACCATATATTTT.

Only one count was recorded for this clonotype. The chain couples TRBV20-1 to TRBJ2-5; weak D call: TRBD2 (6 bases). This CDR3 comprises 13 residues. Looked up from germline, CDR1 is DFQATT and CDR2 is SNEGSKA (reference sequence). V lost 3 bases and J 4 bases, leaving 12 bases between the germline ends. DNA for the CDR3: TGCAGTGCTAGGGGCGGGACCAGAGAGACCCAGTACTTC. The encoded protein is CSARGGTRETQYF.

This clonotype has only a few counts. One base away lies a much larger clone, so this may be a sequencing read error. The CDR3 reads CASSSTPRALAGTNEQFF. The CDR3 nucleotides read TGTGCCAGCAGCAGCACTCCCCGGGCACTAGCGGGAACCAATGAGCAGTTCTTC. The chain combines TRBV11-2 with TRBJ2-1, with 10 positions matching TRBD2. The J segment lost 6 bases and the V segment lost 5 bases, leaving 16 bases of the junction unmatched. The germline V gene has CDR1 SGHAT and CDR2 FQNNGV. CDR3 length equals 18 residues.